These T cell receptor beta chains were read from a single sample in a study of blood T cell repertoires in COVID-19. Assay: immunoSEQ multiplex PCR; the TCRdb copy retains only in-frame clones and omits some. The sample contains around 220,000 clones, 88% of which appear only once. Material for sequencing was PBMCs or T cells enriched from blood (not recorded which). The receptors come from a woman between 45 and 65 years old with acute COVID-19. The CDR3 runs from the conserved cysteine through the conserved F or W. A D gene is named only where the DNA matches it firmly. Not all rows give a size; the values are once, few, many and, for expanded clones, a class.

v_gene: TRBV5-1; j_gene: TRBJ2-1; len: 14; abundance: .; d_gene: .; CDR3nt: TGCGCCAGCAGACCCGGAGGGCCCCACAATGAGCAGTTCTTC; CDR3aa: CASRPGGPHNEQFF
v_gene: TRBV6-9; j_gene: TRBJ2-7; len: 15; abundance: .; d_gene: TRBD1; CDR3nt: TGTGCCAGCAGTGAAGCCGGGACAGATGCCTCCGAGCAGTACTTC; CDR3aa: CASSEAGTDASEQYF
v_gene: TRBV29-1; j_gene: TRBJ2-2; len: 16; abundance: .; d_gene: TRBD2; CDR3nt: TGCAGCGTTGAAAGCAGCCAGGCGGGAGTCGCCGGGGAGCTGTTTTTT; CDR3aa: CSVESSQAGVAGELFF
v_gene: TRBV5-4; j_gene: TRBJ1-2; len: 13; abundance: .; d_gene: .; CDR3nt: TGTGCCAGCAGCTTGGCCTTTAACTATGGCTACACCTTC; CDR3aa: CASSLAFNYGYTF
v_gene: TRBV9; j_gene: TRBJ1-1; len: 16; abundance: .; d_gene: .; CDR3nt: TGTGCCAGCAGCGTAGTTCGGGTGGGGGCGGGCACTGAAGCTTTCTTT; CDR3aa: CASSVVRVGAGTEAFF
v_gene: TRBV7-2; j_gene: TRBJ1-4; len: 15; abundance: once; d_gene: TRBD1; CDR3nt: TGTGCCAGCAGCGGGGGGGGACAGGGAGGTGAAAAACTGTTTTTT; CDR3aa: CASSGGGQGGEKLFF
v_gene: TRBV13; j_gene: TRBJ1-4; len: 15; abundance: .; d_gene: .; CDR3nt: TGTGCCAGCAGCCCTGTCTCAGCAACTAATGAAAAACTGTTTTTT; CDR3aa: CASSPVSATNEKLFF
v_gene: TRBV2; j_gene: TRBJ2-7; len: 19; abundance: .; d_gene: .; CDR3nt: TGTGCCAGCAGTAGAAACGGCGGGACTGGCAGGGGGGTAGGATACGAGCAGTACTTC; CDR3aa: CASSRNGGTGRGVGYEQYF
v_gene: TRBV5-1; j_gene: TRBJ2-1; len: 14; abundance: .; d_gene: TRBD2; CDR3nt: TGCGCCAGCAGAGAAGCGGGGGGGTACAATGAGCAGTTCTTC; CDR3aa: CASREAGGYNEQFF
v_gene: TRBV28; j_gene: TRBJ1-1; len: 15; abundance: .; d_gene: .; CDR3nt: TGTGCCAGCAGTACGCAGAGCGCGGGGAACACTGAAGCTTTCTTT; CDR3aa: CASSTQSAGNTEAFF
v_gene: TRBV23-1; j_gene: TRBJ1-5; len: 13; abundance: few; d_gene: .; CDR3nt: TGCGCCAGCAGACAGGGATCGGTTCAGCCCCAGCATTTT; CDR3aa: CASRQGSVQPQHF
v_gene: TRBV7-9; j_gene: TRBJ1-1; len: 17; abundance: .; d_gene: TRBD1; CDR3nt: TGTGCCAGCAGCTTTTCGGGACAGGGTTTTTCACGGATTGAAGCTTTCTTT; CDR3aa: CASSFSGQGFSRIEAFF
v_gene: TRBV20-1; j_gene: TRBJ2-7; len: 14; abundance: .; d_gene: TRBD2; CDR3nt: TGCAGTGCTAGTTATAGCGGGAGTAGGTACGAGCAGTACTTC; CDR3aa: CSASYSGSRYEQYF
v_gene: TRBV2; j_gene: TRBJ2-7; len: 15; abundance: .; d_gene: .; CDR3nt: TGTGCCAGCAGGCAAGAGCCGCAAACCCGCTACGAGCAGTACTTC; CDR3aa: CASRQEPQTRYEQYF
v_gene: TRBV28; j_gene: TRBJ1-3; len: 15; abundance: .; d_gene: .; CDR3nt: TGTGCCAGCAGTTTTATTGGGCCCTCTGGAAACACCATATATTTT; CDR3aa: CASSFIGPSGNTIYF
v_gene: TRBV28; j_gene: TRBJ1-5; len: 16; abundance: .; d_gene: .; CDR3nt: TGTGCCAGCAGTTTACCGCGTGGCGACTACTTATCGCCCCAGCATTTT; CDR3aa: CASSLPRGDYLSPQHF
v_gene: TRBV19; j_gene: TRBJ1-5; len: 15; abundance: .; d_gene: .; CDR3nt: TGTGCCAGTACCTTTAGGTCGGGTTATAATCAGCCCCAGCATTTT; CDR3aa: CASTFRSGYNQPQHF
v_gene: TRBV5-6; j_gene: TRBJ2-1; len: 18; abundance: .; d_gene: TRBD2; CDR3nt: TGTGCCAGCAGCAATCCGGGACTAGCGGAGGCCTCCTACAATGAGCAGTTCTTC; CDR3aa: CASSNPGLAEASYNEQFF
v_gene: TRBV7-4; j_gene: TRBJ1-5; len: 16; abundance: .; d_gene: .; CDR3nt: TGTGCCAGCAGCTTACGGACAGACTATAGCAATCAGCCCCAGCATTTT; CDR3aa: CASSLRTDYSNQPQHF
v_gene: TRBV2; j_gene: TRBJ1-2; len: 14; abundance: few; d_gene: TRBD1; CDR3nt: TGTGCCAGCAGTCCGGGACAGGCTAACTATGGCTACACCTTC; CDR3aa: CASSPGQANYGYTF
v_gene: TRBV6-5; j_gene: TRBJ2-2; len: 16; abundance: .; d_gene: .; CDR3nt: TGTGCCAGCAGTTTTCCGGGACAAGCGAACACCGGGGAGCTGTTTTTT; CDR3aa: CASSFPGQANTGELFF
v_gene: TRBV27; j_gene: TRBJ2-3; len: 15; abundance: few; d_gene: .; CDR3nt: .; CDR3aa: CASSWASGTHRYAVF
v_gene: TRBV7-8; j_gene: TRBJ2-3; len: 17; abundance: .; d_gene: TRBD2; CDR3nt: TGTGCCAGCAGCTTAGTGTCCTCGGCGGGAGTGACAGATACGCAGTATTTT; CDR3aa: CASSLVSSAGVTDTQYF
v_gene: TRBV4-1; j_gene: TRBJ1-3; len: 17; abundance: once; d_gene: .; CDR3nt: TGCGCCAGCAGCCAAGGGTCCCGCCAGGGGTCCGGAAACACCATATATTTT; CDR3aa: CASSQGSRQGSGNTIYF
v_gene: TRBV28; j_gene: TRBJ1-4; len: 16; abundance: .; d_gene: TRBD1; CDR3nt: TGTGCCAGCAGTTTTGATCAGACAGGGGCACGAGAAAAACTGTTTTTT; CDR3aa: CASSFDQTGAREKLFF
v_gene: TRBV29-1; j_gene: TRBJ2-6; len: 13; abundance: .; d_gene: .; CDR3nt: TGCAGCGTTGGAGGGACTGGGGCCAACGTCCTGACTTTC; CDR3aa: CSVGGTGANVLTF
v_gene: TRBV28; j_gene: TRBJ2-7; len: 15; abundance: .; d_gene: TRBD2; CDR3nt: TGTGCCACGGGGACTAGCGGGAGGGTTTGGTTGGAGCAGTACTTC; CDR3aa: CATGTSGRVWLEQYF
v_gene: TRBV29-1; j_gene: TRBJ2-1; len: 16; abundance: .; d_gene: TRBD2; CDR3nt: TGCAGCGTCCGGACTAGCGGGCGGAGCTCCTACAATGAGCAGTTCTTC; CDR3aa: CSVRTSGRSSYNEQFF
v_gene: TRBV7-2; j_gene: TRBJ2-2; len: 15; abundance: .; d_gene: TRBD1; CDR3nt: TGTGCCAGCAGCTCGGGACAGCTGAACACCGGGGAGCTGTTTTTT; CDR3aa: CASSSGQLNTGELFF
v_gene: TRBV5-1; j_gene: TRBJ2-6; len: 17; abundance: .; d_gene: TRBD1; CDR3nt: TGCGCCAGCAAGGACAGGTCCCCCCCCTCTGGGGCCAACGTCCTGACTTTC; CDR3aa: CASKDRSPPSGANVLTF
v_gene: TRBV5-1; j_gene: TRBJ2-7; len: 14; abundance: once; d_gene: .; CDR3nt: TGCGCCAGCAGCCGCTCGGGGTCCTACTACGAGCAGTACTTC; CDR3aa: CASSRSGSYYEQYF
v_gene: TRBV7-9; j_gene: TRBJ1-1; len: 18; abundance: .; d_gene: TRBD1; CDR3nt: TGTGCCAGCAGCTCCCAGGACAGGGGGAGGGGGTCGAACACTGAAGCTTTCTTT; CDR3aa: CASSSQDRGRGSNTEAFF
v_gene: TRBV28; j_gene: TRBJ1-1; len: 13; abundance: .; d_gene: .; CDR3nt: TGTGCCAGCAGTTTAGGGACTCCGACTGAAGCTTTCTTT; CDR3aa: CASSLGTPTEAFF
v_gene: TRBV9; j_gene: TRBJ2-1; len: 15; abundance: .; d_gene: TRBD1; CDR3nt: TGTGCCAGCAGCCATGGACGACAGGGGGCACATGAGCAGTTCTTC; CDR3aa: CASSHGRQGAHEQFF
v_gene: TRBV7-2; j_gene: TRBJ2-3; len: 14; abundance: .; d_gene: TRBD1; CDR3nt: TGTGCCAGCAGCTTCGGACAGGTGGCAGATACGCAGTATTTT; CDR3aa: CASSFGQVADTQYF
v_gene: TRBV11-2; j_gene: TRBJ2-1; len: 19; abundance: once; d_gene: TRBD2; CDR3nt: TGTGCCAGCAGCTTAGGCGATGTTCTTAGCGGGAGCTCCTACAATGAGCAGTTCTTC; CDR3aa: CASSLGDVLSGSSYNEQFF
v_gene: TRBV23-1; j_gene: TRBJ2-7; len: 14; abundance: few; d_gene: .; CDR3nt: TGCGCCAGCACCCAGACAGGCAGCTCCTACGAGCAGTACTTC; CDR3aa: CASTQTGSSYEQYF
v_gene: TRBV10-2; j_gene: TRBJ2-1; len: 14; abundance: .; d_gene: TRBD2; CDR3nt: TGCGCCAGCAGTAGGACTAGCGGGTACAATGAGCAGTTCTTC; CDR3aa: CASSRTSGYNEQFF
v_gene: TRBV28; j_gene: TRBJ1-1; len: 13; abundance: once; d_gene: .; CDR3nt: TGTGCCAGCAGTTTTGATGGGGGGATGGAGGCTTTCTTT; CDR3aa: CASSFDGGMEAFF
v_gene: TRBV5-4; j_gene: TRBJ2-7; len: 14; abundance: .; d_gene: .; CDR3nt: TGTGCCAGCAGCCTAGATGGTAGCTCCTACGAGCAGTACTTC; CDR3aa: CASSLDGSSYEQYF